These 5 T cell receptor beta chains were sequenced from one sample in a study of T cell changes during pregnancy in multiple sclerosis. Sequencing used immunoSEQ multiplex PCR; TCRdb keeps in-frame clones, though not all of them. Found here are tens of thousands of clones, about 94% of them singletons; the top ten hold around 0.7%. The starting material was peripheral blood, obtained in the second trimester of pregnancy. These TCRs come from a female donor in good health, enrolled as a control in a pregnancy study.

This sequence joins TRBV9 and TRBJ1-2; no clear D gene. Germline V gives CDR1 SGDLS, CDR2 YYNGEE. V lost 6 bases, J lost 0 bases, and 6 bases lay in between. The CDR3 spans 12 residues. This CDR3 reads CASTGANYGYTF. The CDR3 DNA is TGTGCCAGCACCGGGGCTAACTATGGCTACACCTTC. The variable domain in full, with the rest retrieved from reference TRBV9 and TRBJ1-2, is DSGVTQTPKHLITATGQRVTLRCSPRSGDLSVYWYQQSLDQGLQFLIQYYNGEERAKGNILERFSAQQFPDLHSELNLSSLELGDSALYFCASTGANYGYTFGSGTRLTVV.

The chain links TRBV4-3 to TRBJ1-2; unclear D gene. CDR3 length: 15 amino acids. V was cut by 4 bases and J by 0 bases, with 12 bases left in between. Looked up from germline, CDR1 is LGHNA and CDR2 is YSLEER. Here the CDR3 reads CASSPVPRANYGYTF. DNA for the CDR3: TGCGCCAGCAGCCCGGTTCCCCGAGCTAACTATGGCTACACCTTC.

This chain joins TRBV7-6 and TRBJ2-5, with 8 bases lining up with TRBD1. Germline V gene lookup returns CDR1 SGHVS and CDR2 FNYEAQ. CDR3 length: 16 amino acids. J gave up 4 bases and V 1 base, and 8 bases lay outside the gene matches. This CDR3 is CASSLVGTGSGETQYF. CDR3 sequence (DNA): TGTGCCAGCAGCTTAGTAGGGACAGGCAGCGGAGAGACCCAGTACTTC. The full variable domain, its missing parts supplied by reference TRBV7-6 and TRBJ2-5, is GAGVSQSPRYKVTKRGQDVALRCDPISGHVSLYWYRQALGQGPEFLTYFNYEAQQDKSGLPNDRFSAERPEGSISTLTIQRTEQRDSAMYRCASSLVGTGSGETQYFGPGTRLLVL.

The rearrangement uses TRBV7-6 and TRBJ2-1; TRBD2 agrees at 8 bases. Germline V gene sequence: CDR1 SGHVS, CDR2 FNYEAQ. This CDR3 has 17 residues. V lost 4 bases, J lost 4 bases, and 12 bases stayed unmatched. The CDR3 loop reads CASSSLAGSTPYNEQFF. CDR3 bases: TGTGCCAGCAGCTCATTAGCGGGGAGCACACCATACAATGAGCAGTTCTTC.

The chain carries TRBV10-3 and TRBJ1-2; perhaps TRBD1 as D (6 bases). CDR1 ENHRY and CDR2 SYGVKD come from the germline V gene. The CDR3 sequence is 14 residues long. V was clipped by 3 bases and J by 4 bases, with 12 bases between them. For the CDR3, the DNA is TGTGCCATCAGTGAACAGGGTTCGGGCTATGGCTACACCTTC. This codes for CAISEQGSGYGYTF.